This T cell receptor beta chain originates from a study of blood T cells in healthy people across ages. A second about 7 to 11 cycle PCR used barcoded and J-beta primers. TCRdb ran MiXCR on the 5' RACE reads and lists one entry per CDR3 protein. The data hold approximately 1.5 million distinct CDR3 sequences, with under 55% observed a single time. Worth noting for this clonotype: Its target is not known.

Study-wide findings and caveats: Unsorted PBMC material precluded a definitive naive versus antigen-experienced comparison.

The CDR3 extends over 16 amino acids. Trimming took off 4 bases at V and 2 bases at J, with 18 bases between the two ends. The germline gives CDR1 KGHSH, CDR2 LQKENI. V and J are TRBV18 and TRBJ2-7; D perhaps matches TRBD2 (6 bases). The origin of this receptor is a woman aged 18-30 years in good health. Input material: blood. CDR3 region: CASSQSSGLLAYEQYF. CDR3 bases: TGTGCCAGCTCACAGAGTTCGGGACTCCTTGCCTACGAGCAGTACTTC.